One T cell receptor beta chain is described in this entry. Antigen unknown. The sample is drawn from a study of T cells and Merkel cell carcinoma outcomes. Study-wide points: Repertoire plus T-cell density reportedly predicted Merkel cell carcinoma outcomes.

Data came from immunoSEQ multiplex PCR; TCRdb stores just in-frame clones and leaves some out. The sample records approximately 12,000 clones, over 95% being singletons. The V gene's germline CDR1 is KGHSH and CDR2 LQKENI. The CDR3 length is 12 residues. Trimming at V came to 2 bases and at J to 8 bases, leaving 0 bases not matched to a gene. The specimen sequenced was tumor tissue from Merkel cell carcinoma. The rearrangement joins TRBV18 to TRBJ1-1, with 9 bases identical to TRBD1. This TCR derives from a human donor with Merkel cell carcinoma. CDR3 in amino acids: CASSPGTGEAFF. Written as DNA, the CDR3 is TGTGCCAGCTCACCAGGGACAGGGGAAGCTTTCTTT.